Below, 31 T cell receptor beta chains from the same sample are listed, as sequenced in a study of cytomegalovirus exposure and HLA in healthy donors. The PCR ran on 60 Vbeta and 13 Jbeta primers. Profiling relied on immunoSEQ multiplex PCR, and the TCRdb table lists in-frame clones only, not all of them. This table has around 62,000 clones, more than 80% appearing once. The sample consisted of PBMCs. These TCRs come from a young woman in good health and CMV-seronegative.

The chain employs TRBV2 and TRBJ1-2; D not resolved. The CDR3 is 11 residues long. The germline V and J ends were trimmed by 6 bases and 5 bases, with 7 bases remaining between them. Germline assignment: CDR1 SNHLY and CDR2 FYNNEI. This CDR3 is CASRRDYGYTF. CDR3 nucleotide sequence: TGTGCCAGCAGGCGGGATTATGGCTACACCTTC.

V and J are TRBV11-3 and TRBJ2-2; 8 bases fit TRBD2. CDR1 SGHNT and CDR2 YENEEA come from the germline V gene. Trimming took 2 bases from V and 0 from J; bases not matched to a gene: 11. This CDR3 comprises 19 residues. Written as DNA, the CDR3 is TGTGCCAGCAGCTTATACGGCGGGGGGTTCTTCGCGAACACCGGGGAGCTGTTTTTT. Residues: CASSLYGGGFFANTGELFF.

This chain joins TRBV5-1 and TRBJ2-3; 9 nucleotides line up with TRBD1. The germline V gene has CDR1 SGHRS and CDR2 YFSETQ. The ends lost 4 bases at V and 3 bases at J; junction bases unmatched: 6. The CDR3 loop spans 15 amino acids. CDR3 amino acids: CASSTSGTGTDTQYF. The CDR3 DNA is TGCGCCAGCAGCACCTCCGGGACAGGGACAGATACGCAGTATTTT.

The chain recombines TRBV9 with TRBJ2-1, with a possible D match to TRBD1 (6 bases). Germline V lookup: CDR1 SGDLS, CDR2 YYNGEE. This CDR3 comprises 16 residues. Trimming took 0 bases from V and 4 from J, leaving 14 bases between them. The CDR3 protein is CASSVEARGHYNEQFF. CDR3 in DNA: TGTGCCAGCAGCGTAGAGGCCAGGGGCCATTACAATGAGCAGTTCTTC.

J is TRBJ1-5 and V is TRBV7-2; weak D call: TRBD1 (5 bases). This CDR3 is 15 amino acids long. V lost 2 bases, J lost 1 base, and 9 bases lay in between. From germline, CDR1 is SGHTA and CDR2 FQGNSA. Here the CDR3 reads CASSLIKGSNQPQHF. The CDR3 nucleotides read TGTGCCAGCAGCTTAATAAAGGGGAGCAATCAGCCCCAGCATTTT.

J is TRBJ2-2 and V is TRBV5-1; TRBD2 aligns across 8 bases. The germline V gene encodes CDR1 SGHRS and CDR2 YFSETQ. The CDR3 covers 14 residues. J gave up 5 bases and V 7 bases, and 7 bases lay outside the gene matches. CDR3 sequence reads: CASAGTSSTGELFF. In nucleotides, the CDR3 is TGCGCCAGCGCCGGGACTAGTTCAACCGGGGAGCTGTTTTTT.

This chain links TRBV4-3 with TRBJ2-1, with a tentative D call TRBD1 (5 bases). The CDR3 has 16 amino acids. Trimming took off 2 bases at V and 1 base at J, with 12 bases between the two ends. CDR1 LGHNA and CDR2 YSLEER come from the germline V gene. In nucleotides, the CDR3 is TGCGCCAGCAGCCAAACTCTCGACAGTTCCTACAATGAGCAGTTCTTC. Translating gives CASSQTLDSSYNEQFF.

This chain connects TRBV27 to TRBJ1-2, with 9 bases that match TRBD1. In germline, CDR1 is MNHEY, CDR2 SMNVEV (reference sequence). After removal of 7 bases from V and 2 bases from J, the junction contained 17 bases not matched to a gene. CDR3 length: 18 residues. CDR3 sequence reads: CASTRISGTGMGNYGYTF. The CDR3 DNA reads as TGTGCCAGCACCCGTATATCCGGGACAGGGATGGGAAACTATGGCTACACCTTC.

CDR3 coding DNA: TGTGCCAGCAGTCTGACCGGGGGGTCGAACTATGGCTACACCTTC. Translation gives CASSLTGGSNYGYTF. The chain joins TRBV27 to TRBJ1-2; D possibly corresponds to TRBD1 (5 bases). The germline V gene encodes CDR1 MNHEY and CDR2 SMNVEV (reference sequence). V lost 5 bases and J lost 2, with 15 bases in between. The CDR3 is 15 amino acids.

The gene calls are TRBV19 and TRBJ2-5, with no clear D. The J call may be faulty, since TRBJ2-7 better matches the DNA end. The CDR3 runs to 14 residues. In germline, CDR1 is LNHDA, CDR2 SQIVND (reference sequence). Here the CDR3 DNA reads TGTGCCAGTAGTATCGACACGTCCTCCTACGAGCAGTACTTC. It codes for CASSIDTSSYEQYF.

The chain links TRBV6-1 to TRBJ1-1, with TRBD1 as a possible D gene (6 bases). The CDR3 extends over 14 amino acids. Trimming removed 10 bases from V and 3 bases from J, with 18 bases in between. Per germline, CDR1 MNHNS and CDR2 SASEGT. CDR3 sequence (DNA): TGTGCCACCGTGCCGACAGGAGTTCACACTGAAGCTTTCTTT. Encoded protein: CATVPTGVHTEAFF.

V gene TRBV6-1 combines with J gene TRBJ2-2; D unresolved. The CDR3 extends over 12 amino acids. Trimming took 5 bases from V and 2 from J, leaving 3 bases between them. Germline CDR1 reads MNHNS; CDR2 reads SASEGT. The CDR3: CASSYNTGELFF. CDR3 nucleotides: TGTGCCAGCAGTTATAACACCGGGGAGCTGTTTTTT.

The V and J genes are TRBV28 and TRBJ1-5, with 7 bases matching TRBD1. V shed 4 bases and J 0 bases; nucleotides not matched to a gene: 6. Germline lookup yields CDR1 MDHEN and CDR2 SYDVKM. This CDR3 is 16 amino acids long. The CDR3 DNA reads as TGTGCCAGCAGTTGGGGGACAGAAATTAGCAATCAGCCCCAGCATTTT. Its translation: CASSWGTEISNQPQHF.

The CDR3 here is CASSIDSGGHNEQFF. The CDR3 bases are TGTGCCAGTAGTATAGATAGCGGGGGTCACAATGAGCAGTTCTTC. The rearrangement links TRBV19 to TRBJ2-1; 9 nucleotides align to TRBD2. The CDR3 loop spans 15 amino acids. With V trimmed by 0 bases and J by 5 bases, 2 bases remained unmatched. CDR1 LNHDA and CDR2 SQIVND come from the germline V gene (reference sequence).

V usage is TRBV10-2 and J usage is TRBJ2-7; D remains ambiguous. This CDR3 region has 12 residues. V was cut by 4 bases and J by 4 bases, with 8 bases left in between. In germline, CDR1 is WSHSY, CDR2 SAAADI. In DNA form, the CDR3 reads TGCGCCAGCAGTGTAGGCGGATACGAGCAGTACTTC. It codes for CASSVGGYEQYF.

The CDR3 loop is CASSRPGQATGEQYF. The CDR3 DNA reads TGCGCCAGCAGCCGACCGGGACAGGCCACCGGCGAGCAGTACTTC. The gene calls are TRBV4-1 and TRBJ2-7; 8 bases align to TRBD1. Germline lookup yields CDR1 MGHRA and CDR2 YSYEKL. This CDR3 is built from 15 residues. V trimming: 4 bases; J trimming: 6 bases; junction bases outside the gene matches: 11.

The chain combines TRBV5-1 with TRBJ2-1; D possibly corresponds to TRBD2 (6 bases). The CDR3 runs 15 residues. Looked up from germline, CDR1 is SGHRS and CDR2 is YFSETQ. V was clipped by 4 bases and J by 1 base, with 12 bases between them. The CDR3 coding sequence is TGCGCCAGCAGCCGCACGGGGGAATCCTACAATGAGCAGTTCTTC. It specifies CASSRTGESYNEQFF.

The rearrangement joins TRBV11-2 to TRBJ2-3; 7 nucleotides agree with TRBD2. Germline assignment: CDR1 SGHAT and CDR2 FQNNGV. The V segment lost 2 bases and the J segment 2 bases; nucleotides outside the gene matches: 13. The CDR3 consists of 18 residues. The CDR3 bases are TGTGCCAGCAGCTTATTACGACTAGCTTGGGACGACACAGATACGCAGTATTTT. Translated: CASSLLRLAWDDTDTQYF.

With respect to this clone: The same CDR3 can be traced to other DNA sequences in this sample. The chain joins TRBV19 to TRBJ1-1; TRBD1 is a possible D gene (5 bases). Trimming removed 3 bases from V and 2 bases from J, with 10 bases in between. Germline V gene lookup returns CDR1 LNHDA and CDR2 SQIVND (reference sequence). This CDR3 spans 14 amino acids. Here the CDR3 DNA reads TGTGCCAGTAGTATCCCTGGACATAACACTGAAGCTTTCTTT. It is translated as CASSIPGHNTEAFF.

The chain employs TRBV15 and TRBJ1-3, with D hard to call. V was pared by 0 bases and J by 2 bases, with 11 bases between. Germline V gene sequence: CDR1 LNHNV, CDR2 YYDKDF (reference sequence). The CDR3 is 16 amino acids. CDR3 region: CATSREMEVPGNTIYF. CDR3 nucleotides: TGTGCCACCAGCAGAGAAATGGAGGTCCCTGGAAACACCATATATTTT.

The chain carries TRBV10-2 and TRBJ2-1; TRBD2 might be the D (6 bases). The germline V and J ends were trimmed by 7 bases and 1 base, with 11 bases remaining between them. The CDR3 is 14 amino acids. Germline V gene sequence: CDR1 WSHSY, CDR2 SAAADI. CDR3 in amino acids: CASTSGTSYNEQFF. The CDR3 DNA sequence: TGCGCCAGCACCTCTGGGACTTCCTACAATGAGCAGTTCTTC.

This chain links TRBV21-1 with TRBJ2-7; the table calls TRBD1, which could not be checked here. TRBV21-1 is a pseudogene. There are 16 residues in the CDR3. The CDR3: CASSTDADRGSYEQYF. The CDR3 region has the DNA TGTGCCAGCAGCACTGACGCGGACAGGGGATCCTACGAGCAGTACTTC.

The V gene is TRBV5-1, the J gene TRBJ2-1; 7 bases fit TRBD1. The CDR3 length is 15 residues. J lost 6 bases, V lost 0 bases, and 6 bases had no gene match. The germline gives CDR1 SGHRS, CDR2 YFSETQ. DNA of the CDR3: TGCGCCAGCAGCTTGGACAGGGGATTTCGCAATGAGCAGTTCTTC. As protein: CASSLDRGFRNEQFF.

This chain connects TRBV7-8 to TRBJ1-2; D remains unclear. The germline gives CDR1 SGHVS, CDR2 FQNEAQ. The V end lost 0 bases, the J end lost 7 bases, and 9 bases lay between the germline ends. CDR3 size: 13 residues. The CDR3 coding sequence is TGTGCCAGCAGCTTAGCCCTAGCAGGTGGCTACACCTTC. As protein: CASSLALAGGYTF.

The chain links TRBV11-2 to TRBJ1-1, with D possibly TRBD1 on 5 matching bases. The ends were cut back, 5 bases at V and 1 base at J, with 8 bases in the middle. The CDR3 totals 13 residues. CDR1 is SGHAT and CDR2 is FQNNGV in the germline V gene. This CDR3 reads CASSGQGNTEAFF. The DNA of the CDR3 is TGTGCCAGCAGCGGGCAGGGGAACACTGAAGCTTTCTTT.

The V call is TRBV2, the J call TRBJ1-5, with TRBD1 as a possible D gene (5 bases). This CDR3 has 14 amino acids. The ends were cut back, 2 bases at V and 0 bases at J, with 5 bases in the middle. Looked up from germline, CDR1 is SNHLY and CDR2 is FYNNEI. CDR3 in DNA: TGTGCCAGCAGTGAAAGGGGTAGCAATCAGCCCCAGCATTTT. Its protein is CASSERGSNQPQHF.

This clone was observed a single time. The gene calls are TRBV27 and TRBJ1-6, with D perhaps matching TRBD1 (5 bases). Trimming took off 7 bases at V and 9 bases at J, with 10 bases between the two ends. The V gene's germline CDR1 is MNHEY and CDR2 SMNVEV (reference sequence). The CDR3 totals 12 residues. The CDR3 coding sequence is TGTGCCAGCAAGGGGTACGGTTCACCCCTCCACTTT. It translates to CASKGYGSPLHF.

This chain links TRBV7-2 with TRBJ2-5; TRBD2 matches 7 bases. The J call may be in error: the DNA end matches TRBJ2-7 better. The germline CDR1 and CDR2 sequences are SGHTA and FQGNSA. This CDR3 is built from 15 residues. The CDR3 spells CASSLVGTGGYEQYF. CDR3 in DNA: TGTGCCAGCAGCTTAGTCGGAACGGGGGGCTACGAGCAGTACTTC.

The CDR3 is CASSVGLAGGRDTQYF. The DNA of the CDR3 is TGTGCCAGCAGCGTAGGACTAGCGGGGGGGAGGGATACGCAGTATTTT. V usage is TRBV9 and J usage is TRBJ2-3; 14 bases are shared with TRBD2. After removal of 0 bases from V and 6 bases from J, the junction contained 3 bases not matched to a gene. The CDR3 runs 16 residues. The germline V gene has CDR1 SGDLS and CDR2 YYNGEE.

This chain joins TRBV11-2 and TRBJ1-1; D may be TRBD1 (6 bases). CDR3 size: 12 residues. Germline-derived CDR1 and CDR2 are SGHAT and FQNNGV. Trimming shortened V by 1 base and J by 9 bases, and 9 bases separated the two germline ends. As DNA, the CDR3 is TGTGCCAGCAGCTTAGCCCGGGACAAAGCTTTCTTT. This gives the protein CASSLARDKAFF.

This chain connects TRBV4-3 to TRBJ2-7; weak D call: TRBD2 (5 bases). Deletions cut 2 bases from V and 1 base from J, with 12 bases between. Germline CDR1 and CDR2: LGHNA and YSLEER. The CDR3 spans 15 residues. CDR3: CASSQYPGGSYEQYF. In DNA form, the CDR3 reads TGCGCCAGCAGCCAATATCCGGGCGGGTCCTACGAGCAGTACTTC.